The source of this T cell receptor beta chain is a study of blood T cell repertoires in COVID-19. Germline V gene data show CDR1 as SSHAT and CDR2 as FNYEAQ (reference sequence). CDR3 length equals 15 residues. Between the trimmed V and J ends, which lost 6 bases and 4 bases, there was a span of 16 bases. TCRdb's copy holds only in-frame clones and misses some; the assay was immunoSEQ multiplex PCR. Among about 160,000 clones listed, over 85% were seen once. V gene TRBV7-7 combines with J gene TRBJ2-1; a possible D gene is TRBD1 (5 bases). The clonotype comes from a woman in her forties or fifties with acute or convalescent COVID-19. The sample comprised peripheral blood. DNA for the CDR3: TGTGCCAGCAGTCCAGACAGTACAGGATACAATGAGCAGTTCTTC. Translation: CASSPDSTGYNEQFF.